These 16 T cell receptor beta chains were all obtained from the same sample, sequenced in a study of blood T cell repertoires in COVID-19. Profiled with immunoSEQ multiplex PCR; TCRdb holds only in-frame clones, not every one. The profile shows some 200,000 clones, about 80% of them singletons. What was sequenced was peripheral blood. The receptors derive from a woman aged 60-75 years with acute or convalescent COVID-19.

The chain recombines TRBV6-2 or TRBV6-3 with TRBJ1-4, with TRBD1 identical over 7 bases. In germline, CDR1 is MNHEY, CDR2 SVGEGT. Germline trimming cut 2 bases from V and 3 bases from J; bases unmatched to any gene: 6. The CDR3 has 16 amino acids. The CDR3 spells CASSYPPGQPNEKLFF. The CDR3 nucleotides read TGTGCCAGCAGTTACCCCCCGGGACAGCCTAATGAAAAACTGTTTTTT.

The chain joins TRBV11-1 to TRBJ2-3, with D unresolved. With 3 bases removed from V and 2 bases from J, the gap between germline ends came to 9 bases. This CDR3 region has 14 residues. Germline values: CDR1 SGHAT, CDR2 FQDESV (reference sequence). CDR3 nucleotides: TGTGCCAGCAGCTTCCGCCAGAACACAGATACGCAGTATTTT. This encodes CASSFRQNTDTQYF.

In its sample, this clone was seen once. J is TRBJ2-1 and V is TRBV6-2 or TRBV6-3, with D maybe TRBD2 (5 bases). V gave up 0 bases and J gave up 0 bases, with 12 bases separating them. Germline assignment: CDR1 MNHEY and CDR2 SVGEGT. This CDR3 has 17 amino acids. CDR3 amino acids: CASSYSVDSSSYNEQFF. The DNA of the CDR3 is TGTGCCAGCAGTTACTCCGTGGACTCTAGCTCCTACAATGAGCAGTTCTTC.

The J gene is TRBJ1-2, the V gene TRBV6-5; 8 nucleotides match TRBD1. CDR1 is MNHEY, CDR2 SVGAGI, per germline. This CDR3 spans 15 amino acids. J gave up 2 bases and V 0 bases, and 2 bases lay outside the gene matches. The CDR3 region has the DNA TGTGCCAGCAGTTACTCCACAGGGGGAAACTATGGCTACACCTTC. It is translated as CASSYSTGGNYGYTF.

The chain employs TRBV2 and TRBJ1-1; D is ambiguous. The CDR3 is made up of 13 amino acids. Germline V gene lookup returns CDR1 SNHLY and CDR2 FYNNEI. Trimming shortened V by 2 bases and J by 5 bases, and 9 bases separated the two germline ends. In nucleotides, the CDR3 is TGTGCCAGCAGTGAATCCCGAGGGACTGAAGCTTTCTTT. It yields the protein CASSESRGTEAFF.

This clone was recorded only once. The rearrangement uses TRBV10-3 and TRBJ1-6, with D hard to call. Germline V gene data show CDR1 as ENHRY and CDR2 as SYGVKD. V gave up 5 bases and J gave up 10 bases, with 12 bases separating them. The CDR3 has 13 amino acids. CDR3 nucleotide sequence: TGTGCCATCAGTCCGGGAGTGGAATCACCCCTCCACTTT. Protein: CAISPGVESPLHF.

Only one count was recorded for this clone. The chain combines TRBV7-2 with TRBJ2-3, with TRBD1 matching 9 bases. V was clipped by 5 bases and J by 1 base; unmatched bases: 4. This CDR3 comprises 15 residues. Germline CDR1 SGHTA, CDR2 FQGNSA. Here the CDR3 reads CASSKDRGGTDTQYF. The CDR3 DNA sequence: TGTGCCAGCAGCAAAGACAGGGGGGGCACAGATACGCAGTATTTT.

The CDR3 nucleotides are TGTGCCAGCAGTGTGGGGACAGGGAATGACCAGCCCCAGCATTTT. Protein: CASSVGTGNDQPQHF. The chain links TRBV2 to TRBJ1-5, with TRBD1 matching over 9 bases. The CDR3 spans 15 residues. Germline lookup yields CDR1 SNHLY and CDR2 FYNNEI. The ends lost 4 bases at V and 7 bases at J; junction bases unmatched: 8.

A single count supports this clone. The chain employs TRBV4-2 and TRBJ1-2; 8 nucleotides match TRBD1. Germline V gives CDR1 LGHNA, CDR2 YNFKEQ. The V segment lost 0 bases and the J segment 4 bases; nucleotides outside the gene matches: 7. This CDR3 comprises 16 residues. Here the CDR3 reads CASSQEKGQGLYGYTF. The CDR3 bases are TGTGCCAGCAGCCAAGAAAAAGGACAGGGCCTCTATGGCTACACCTTC.

This chain links TRBV6-5 with TRBJ1-5, with D hard to call. Trimming took 0 bases from V and 1 from J, leaving 7 bases between them. The CDR3 totals 15 residues. CDR1 and CDR2 from the germline V gene are MNHEY and SVGAGI. This chain's CDR3 is CASSYSRVSNQPQHF. CDR3 bases: TGTGCCAGCAGTTACTCGAGGGTAAGCAATCAGCCCCAGCATTTT.

V gene TRBV7-8 combines with J gene TRBJ1-5, with D possibly matching TRBD1 (5 bases). This CDR3 has 13 amino acids. In germline, CDR1 is SGHVS, CDR2 FQNEAQ. V was shortened by 6 bases and J by 5 bases, with 11 bases between the two germline ends. The CDR3 coding sequence is TGTGCCAGCAGTGCGGGGGTGGATCAGCCCCAGCATTTT. This gives the protein CASSAGVDQPQHF.

The rearrangement uses TRBV4-1 and TRBJ1-2, with 9 bases fitting TRBD1. The germline gives CDR1 MGHRA, CDR2 YSYEKL. Trimming at V came to 2 bases and at J to 0 bases, leaving 16 bases not matched to a gene. The CDR3 length is 20 residues. CDR3 loop: CASSQKRDPGQGPTNYGYTF. CDR3 sequence (DNA): TGCGCCAGCAGCCAAAAGCGGGATCCGGGACAGGGACCTACTAACTATGGCTACACCTTC.

This chain uses TRBV28 with TRBJ1-2; 8 nucleotides line up with TRBD1. The trim removed 5 bases at V and 8 bases at J, leaving 7 bases unmatched. This CDR3 has 13 amino acids. Per the germline V gene, CDR1 is MDHEN and CDR2 is SYDVKM. The CDR3, as DNA: TGTGCCAGCAGTCAATTACAGGGGGGAGGCTACACCTTC. This translates into CASSQLQGGGYTF.

This clone was found once. The chain combines TRBV28 with TRBJ1-6; 7 positions agree with TRBD1. J gave up 5 bases and V 5 bases, and 6 bases lay outside the gene matches. Germline CDR1 is MDHEN and CDR2 is SYDVKM. This CDR3 comprises 15 residues. CDR3 nucleotide sequence: TGTGCCAGCAGTCGTACCGGGACAGATAATTCACCCCTCCACTTT. Its protein product is CASSRTGTDNSPLHF. Full variable domain (missing parts from reference TRBV28 and TRBJ1-6): DVKVTQSSRYLVKRTGEKVFLECVQDMDHENMFWYRQDPGLGLRLIYFSYDVKMKEKGDIPEGYSVSREKKERFSLILESASTNQTSMYLCASSRTGTDNSPLHFGNGTRLTVT.

The genes are TRBV11-2 and TRBJ1-5; the D gene is possibly TRBD1 (5 bases). The V end lost 5 bases, the J end lost 4 bases, and 9 bases lay between the germline ends. Germline V gene lookup returns CDR1 SGHAT and CDR2 FQNNGV. The CDR3 consists of 13 residues. For the CDR3, the DNA is TGTGCCAGCAGCCCCGGGGGGAATCAGCCCCAGCATTTT. Amino acids: CASSPGGNQPQHF. Together with reference TRBV11-2 and TRBJ1-5, the CDR3 gives the full variable domain: EAGVAQSPRYKIIEKRQSVAFWCNPISGHATLYWYQQILGQGPKLLIQFQNNGVVDDSQLPKDRFSAERLKGVDSTLKIQPAKLEDSAVYLCASSPGGNQPQHFGDGTRLSIL.

This clone was counted a few times. The V gene is TRBV6-5, the J gene TRBJ2-7, with TRBD1 as a possible D gene (6 bases). The germline V gene has CDR1 MNHEY and CDR2 SVGAGI. The V end was cut by 0 bases, the J end by 4 bases, with 7 bases between. The CDR3 length is 13 residues. The CDR3 spells CASSYSGQYEQYF. The CDR3 DNA is TGTGCCAGCAGTTACTCGGGACAATACGAGCAGTACTTC.